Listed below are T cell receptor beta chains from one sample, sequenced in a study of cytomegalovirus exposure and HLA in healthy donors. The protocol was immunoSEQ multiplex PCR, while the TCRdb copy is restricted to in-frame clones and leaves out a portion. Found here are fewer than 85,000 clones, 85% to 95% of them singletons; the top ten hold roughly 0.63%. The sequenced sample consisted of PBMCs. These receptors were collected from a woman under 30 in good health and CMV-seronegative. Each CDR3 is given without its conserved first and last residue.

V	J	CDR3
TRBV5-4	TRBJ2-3	ASSLGFSGDGVGQY
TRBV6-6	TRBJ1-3	ASSLQGSGNTIY
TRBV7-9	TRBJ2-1	ASSFGTSGYNEQF
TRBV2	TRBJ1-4	ASSDHSLGLKNEKLF
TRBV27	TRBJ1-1	ASSLTGLSTEAF
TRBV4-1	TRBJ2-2	ASSQPGFNPGELF
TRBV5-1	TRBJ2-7	ASSPGTGMLSYEQY
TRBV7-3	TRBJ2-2	ASSLAPPGLANTGELF
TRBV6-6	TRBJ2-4	ASSEGQGGKNIQY
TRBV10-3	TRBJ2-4	AISESGQGVQY
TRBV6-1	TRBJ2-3	ASSEAKAGGPKDTQY
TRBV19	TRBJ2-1	ASSILREQF
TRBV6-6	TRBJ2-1	ASSWLAGDSGEQF
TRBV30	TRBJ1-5	AWGLGTGGNQPQH
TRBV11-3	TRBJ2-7	ASSLGGTGGYEQY
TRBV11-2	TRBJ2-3	ASSWTSGWDTQY
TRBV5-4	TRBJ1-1	ASSLEGAPNTEAF
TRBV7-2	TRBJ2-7	ASSPQRGNEQY
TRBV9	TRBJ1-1	ASSVSMNTEAF
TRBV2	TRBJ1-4	ASSTTGGANEKLF
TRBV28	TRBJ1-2	ASSGQGAQYMSGYT
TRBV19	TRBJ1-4	ASSIMAGVGEKLF
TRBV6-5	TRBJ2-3	ASRDYLTDTQY
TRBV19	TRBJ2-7	ASTPGQGTHEQY
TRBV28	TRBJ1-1	ASRVYASGTEAF
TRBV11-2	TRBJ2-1	ASSPQFGGSKESNEQF
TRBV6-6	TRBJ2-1	ASRSGSYNEQF
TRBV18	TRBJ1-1	ASSTRIRGQGALNTEAF
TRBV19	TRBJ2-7	ATSQDIGLVPVRGQY
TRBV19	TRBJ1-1	ASSTLIRGTEAF
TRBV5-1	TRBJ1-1	ASSRSPGGEIEAF
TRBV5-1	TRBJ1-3	ASSLVLGGQGLRN
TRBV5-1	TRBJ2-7	ASSLGGRPHTYEQY
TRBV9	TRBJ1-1	ASSAAGQGASEAF
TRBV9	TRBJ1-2	ASSASRDSYGYT
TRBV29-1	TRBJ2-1	SARTEIYNEQF
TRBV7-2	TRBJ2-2	ASRLLGVTGELF
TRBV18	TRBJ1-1	ASSPSTSGGKNTEAF
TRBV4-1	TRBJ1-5	ASSQRSGPGNQPQH
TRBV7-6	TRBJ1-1	ASSKETGSPF
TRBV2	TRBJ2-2	ASSGISPNTGELF
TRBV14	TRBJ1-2	ASSQGQGAIYSYT